The text below deals with one T cell receptor beta chain. Its antigen is unidentified. This sample was included in a study of T cell responses to AZD1222 COVID-19 vaccine. Study details: Second-dose intervals near 4 or 12 weeks were combined. Overall study results and limits: Donors were chiefly white British, with a greater number of females, and clonal diversity was perhaps underestimated. Dominant CD4 TCR responses targeted spike regions 160-218 and 743-854. Following two doses of AZD1222, Spike-specific TCR breadth and depth rose.

From germline, CDR1 is SGHAT and CDR2 FQNNGV. The CDR3 is 19 residues long. The trim removed 0 bases at V and 4 bases at J, leaving 12 bases unmatched. Profiled with immunoSEQ multiplex PCR; TCRdb holds only in-frame clones, not every one. The top ten clones hold about 4.8% of a sample with some 150,000 clones, approximately 89% of them seen once. The receptor was derived from an adult in good health. The sample here was peripheral blood, taken on day 0 of AZD1222 vaccination. The chain carries TRBV11-2 and TRBJ2-2; TRBD2 aligns across 9 bases. CDR3 region: CASSLDEALAGGITGELFF. The CDR3 region has the DNA TGTGCCAGCAGCTTAGATGAGGCGCTGGCGGGGGGGATCACCGGGGAGCTGTTTTTT.